This entry concerns a single T cell receptor (beta chain). This clone came up once. No cognate antigen has been identified for it. Base qualities were left out, and no much larger clone turns up one base away. The sample comes from a study of immune characteristics of hereditary and idiopathic chronic pancreatitis. Regarding the research as a whole: Local pancreatic immune cells and TCRbeta repertoires were profiled in hereditary and idiopathic chronic pancreatitis and were compared with control organ donor pancreases. The gDNA-based approach was selected because minimal in vitro experimental manipulation of pancreas-infiltrating T cells was involved. TCRbeta sequencing was performed on roughly five control pancreases, 7 or 8 hereditary chronic pancreatitis pancreases and roughly 6 idiopathic chronic pancreatitis pancreases. The paper's findings and limits, for the study overall: Differences in Vbeta-Jbeta gene family usage, including TRBV10, TRBV19, TRBV23 and TRBV5, were found between hereditary and idiopathic chronic pancreatitis. Among some 14 chronic pancreatitis patients, higher numbers of productive TCR rearrangements went along with higher disease severity scores, showing a positive correlation. Because patient tissue could only be obtained at the time of TPIAT, differences in disease duration may have influenced the immune findings. Compared with controls, TCRbeta repertoire diversity was significantly higher and clonality was lower in both chronic pancreatitis groups. The study did not include chronic pancreatitis caused by alcohol use.

Pancreas tissue with chronic pancreatitis was obtained from patients having total pancreatectomy with islet autotransplantation (TPIAT). The chronic pancreatitis patients who were included had no known history of diabetes. For TCRbeta sequencing, genomic DNA was extracted directly from bulk pancreas tissue, without T cell sorting. Pancreas tissues from patients and organ donors were collected consecutively at two US centers. CDR3 length: 16 amino acids, cysteine to phenylalanine. The only DNA kept is the CDR3, 48 bases in frame from the first base. CDR1 and CDR2, looked up from the germline V gene (reference sequence), are DFQATT and SNEGSKA. Trimming takes 3 bases from V and 4 bases from J, and the germline ends sit 19 bases apart. Library creation used the immunoSEQ multiplex PCR assay. The TCRbeta CDR3 region and adjacent sequences were amplified and sequenced from pancreatic genomic DNA. The study's processing was this. Productive clonality and productive rearrangement counts were measured along with repertoire diversity, which was expressed as a mean normalized Shannon-Wiener index. Control and chronic pancreatitis repertoire metrics were compared with the nonparametric Mann-Whitney U test. A shared clonotype was defined as a CDR3beta sequence with the same amino acid composition and length across subjects. TCRdb holds this immuneACCESS table with in-frame rearrangements only. Some clones are missing; in checked studies, unresolved V genes explain under half, and the rest has no known cause. V and J calls plus clone size are reproduced from that table; the DNA served to infer D and trimming. This sample gives some 15,000 clones in total; more than 60% of them show up just once. 13% to 15% of the sample is held by the ten biggest clonotypes.

The clonotype comes from a human donor with chronic pancreatitis. The material sequenced was pancreas tissue with hereditary chronic pancreatitis. This chain joins TRBV20-1 to TRBJ1-5; TRBD1 could be the D gene, as 6 bases match. The CDR3 protein is CSASLSGAKGNQPQHF. The DNA sequence is as follows: TGCAGTGCTAGTTTGTCGGGGGCGAAAGGGAATCAGCCCCAGCATTTT.